A single sample gave rise to the 10 T cell receptor beta chains below, sequenced in a study of blood T cell repertoires in COVID-19. The protocol was immunoSEQ multiplex PCR, while the TCRdb copy is restricted to in-frame clones and leaves out a portion. The sample consists of some 270,000 clones, roughly 84% of them appearing once. The sample comprised peripheral blood. The receptors shown here come from a woman between 40 and 55 years old who had recovered from COVID-19.

The genes are TRBV3-1 (or the pseudogene TRBV3-2) and TRBJ2-5, with D perhaps TRBD1 (6 bases). Germline lookup yields CDR1 LGHDT and CDR2 YNNKEL (reference sequence). The CDR3 contains 16 residues. The ends were cut back, 0 bases at V and 7 bases at J, with 18 bases in the middle. The CDR3 bases are TGTGCCAGCAGCCAAGATCAAACAGGGAAAAGGGCGACCCAGTACTTC. Encoded protein: CASSQDQTGKRATQYF.

The sample holds a few counts of this clone. The rearrangement links TRBV4-1 to TRBJ2-7; D possibly corresponds to TRBD1 (6 bases). There are 17 residues in the CDR3. The V gene's germline CDR1 is MGHRA and CDR2 YSYEKL. Trimming pared 1 base from V and 0 bases from J, leaving 16 bases between. CDR3 in DNA: TGCGCCAGCAGCCAAGGATGGACAGCTTCGAGCTCCTACGAGCAGTACTTC. Protein product: CASSQGWTASSSYEQYF.

The rearrangement uses TRBV18 and TRBJ1-5; weak D call: TRBD1 (5 bases). Germline CDR1 and CDR2: KGHSH and LQKENI. V was trimmed by 3 bases and J by 0 bases, leaving 12 bases between them. The CDR3 is made up of 16 amino acids. The CDR3 sequence: CASSPVDTSSNQPQHF. The CDR3 DNA is TGTGCCAGCTCACCTGTGGACACCTCTAGCAATCAGCCCCAGCATTTT.

Only one count was recorded for this clone. The rearrangement links TRBV4-1 to TRBJ2-5; the D is unclear. This CDR3 is 15 amino acids long. The germline V gene encodes CDR1 MGHRA and CDR2 YSYEKL. V lost 4 bases, J lost 3 bases, and 15 bases lay in between. The CDR3 is CASSPPTGGEETQYF. In DNA form, the CDR3 reads TGCGCCAGCAGCCCCCCAACTGGCGGCGAAGAGACCCAGTACTTC.

The genes are TRBV6-4 and TRBJ1-6; 10 nucleotides line up with TRBD1. The germline gives CDR1 MRHNA, CDR2 SNTAGT. V shed 8 bases and J 8 bases; nucleotides not matched to a gene: 15. CDR3 size: 17 residues. The CDR3 nucleotides are TGTGCCAGCTCGCGCCTTCCCGGGACAGGGGCTGATTCACCCCTCCACTTT. Protein: CASSRLPGTGADSPLHF.

The J gene is TRBJ2-5, the V gene TRBV4-1, with a tentative D call TRBD2 (5 bases). CDR1 and CDR2 from the germline V gene are MGHRA and YSYEKL. V gave up 4 bases and J gave up 5 bases, with 11 bases separating them. This CDR3 is 13 amino acids long. CDR3 coding DNA: TGCGCCAGCAGCCTCCTACGAGGGGAGACCCAGTACTTC. This sequence encodes CASSLLRGETQYF.

This chain joins TRBV30 and TRBJ1-2; D gene ambiguous. CDR3 length equals 13 residues. V lost 2 bases and J lost 12, with 19 bases in between. Per the germline V gene, CDR1 is GTSNPN and CDR2 is SVGIG (reference sequence). CDR3 nucleotide sequence: TGTGCCTGGAGTATCTTCGACCGGGGAGGCAACACCTTC. This sequence encodes CAWSIFDRGGNTF.

This clone has more than one count but fewer than ten. J is TRBJ2-2 and V is TRBV6-1; 8 bases align to TRBD2. The CDR3 spans 17 residues. With 2 bases clipped from V and 1 base from J, the junction kept 6 bases outside the gene matches. CDR1 and CDR2 (germline): MNHNS, SASEGT. The CDR3 spells CASSENPSGGNTGELFF. CDR3 in DNA: TGTGCCAGCAGTGAAAATCCCAGCGGGGGGAACACCGGGGAGCTGTTTTTT.

CDR3 nucleotides: TGTGCCAGCAGGAGGACTAGCGGATCCTACGAGCAGTACTTC. It encodes CASRRTSGSYEQYF. This chain connects TRBV13 to TRBJ2-7; 10 bases are a match to TRBD2. Looked up from germline, CDR1 is PRHDT and CDR2 is FYEKMQ (reference sequence). The CDR3 is 14 residues long. Trimming at V came to 6 bases and at J to 1 base, leaving 3 bases not matched to a gene.

This clone was counted between two and nine times. The genes are TRBV6-1 and TRBJ1-5; the D gene is possibly TRBD1 (6 bases). The germline gives CDR1 MNHNS, CDR2 SASEGT. V lost 2 bases and J lost 7, with 15 bases in between. This CDR3 has 15 residues. DNA for the CDR3: TGTGCCAGCAGTGAATCCCTGTTTGGGGGCCAGCCCCAGCATTTT. It codes for CASSESLFGGQPQHF.